The rows below give T cell receptor beta chains drawn from one sample of a study of siplizumab effects on memory and regulatory T cells. Repertoires were generated with immunoSEQ multiplex PCR, while TCRdb's copy carries only in-frame clones and drops some. The sample includes roughly 92,000 clones, around 94% of them seen just once. Material: non-Treg CD4+ T cells sorted from blood. These receptors were collected from a human donor in good health. CDR3s include the opening cysteine and the closing phenylalanine or tryptophan. Fields, in order: J gene, V gene, D gene, clone size, CDR3 DNA, CDR3 protein. D genes are given only for firm matches. Clone size is stated in some rows and not others, as once, few, many or a class when expanded.

TRBJ2-2	TRBV14	.	.	TGTGCCAGCAGAAAGGGGGTCGACGGGGAGCTGTTTTTT	CASRKGVDGELFF
TRBJ1-2	TRBV30	.	.	TGTGCCTGGACGACCCCAGGGGATGGCTACACCTTC	CAWTTPGDGYTF
TRBJ2-7	TRBV15	TRBD1	.	TGTGCCACCAGCAGAGTTCCGACAGGGGCCTACGAGCAGTACTTC	CATSRVPTGAYEQYF
TRBJ2-3	TRBV5-5	.	.	TGTGCCAGCAGCAACCTACGCACAGATACGCAGTATTTT	CASSNLRTDTQYF
TRBJ2-3	TRBV18	.	.	TGTGCCAGCTCACCAGTTGTGGGGGGCACAGATACGCAGTATTTT	CASSPVVGGTDTQYF
TRBJ1-4	TRBV7-9	.	.	TGTGCCAGCAGCTTAGGTCGACAGACCAATGAAAAACTGTTTTTT	CASSLGRQTNEKLFF
TRBJ2-2	TRBV5-1	.	.	TGCGCCAGCAGCTTGAACGACAGGACGAACACCGGGGAGCTGTTTTTT	CASSLNDRTNTGELFF
TRBJ1-2	TRBV6-1	.	few	TGTGCCAGCAGGCTGAGGAGAGATACTTCTATTGGCTACACCTTC	CASRLRRDTSIGYTF
TRBJ2-1	TRBV4-2	TRBD2	.	TGTGCCAGCAGCCGAGAGAGAGATCTAGCGGGGCACAATGAGCAGTTCTTC	CASSRERDLAGHNEQFF
TRBJ2-1	TRBV25-1	.	.	TGTGCCAGCAGTGGGAGGGCCTTAAGCTCCTACAATGAGCAGTTCTTC	CASSGRALSSYNEQFF
TRBJ1-5	TRBV6-1	.	.	TGTGCCAGCAGTGACGTAGATGATAGCAATCAGCCCCAGCATTTT	CASSDVDDSNQPQHF
TRBJ1-5	TRBV7-2	TRBD1	once	TGTGCCAGCAGCTTAGGGACAGGGGCGCCCGGGGATCAGCCCCAGCATTTT	CASSLGTGAPGDQPQHF
TRBJ2-1	TRBV5-1	.	.	TGCGCCAGCAGCTTGGGAGGTGTGGGCTCCTACAATGAGCAGTTCTTC	CASSLGGVGSYNEQFF
TRBJ1-3	TRBV19	.	.	TGTGCCAGTAGAAACAGGGAAAGCTCTGGAAACACCATATATTTT	CASRNRESSGNTIYF
TRBJ2-7	TRBV10-3	TRBD2	.	TGTGCCATCGCTAGACTAGCCGACTACGAGCAGTACTTC	CAIARLADYEQYF
TRBJ2-3	TRBV9	TRBD2	.	TGTGCCAGCAGCGTAGGCATCGGCTGGGGACTAGCGGGGGGCACAGATACGCAGTATTTT	CASSVGIGWGLAGGTDTQYF
TRBJ2-5	TRBV15	.	.	TGTGCCACCAGCAAAGGCGAAGAGACCCAGTACTTC	CATSKGEETQYF
TRBJ1-3	TRBV4-2	.	.	TGTGCCAGCAGCCAAGATCGGGATGGAAACACCATATATTTT	CASSQDRDGNTIYF
TRBJ1-5	TRBV2	.	few	TGTGCCAGCAGAGGAAGTAGGGCGGGACAGCCCCAGCATTTT	CASRGSRAGQPQHF
TRBJ2-6	TRBV7-6	.	.	TGTGCCAGCAGCCGGGGGACCGCAGGAGGGGCCAACGTCCTGACTTTC	CASSRGTAGGANVLTF
TRBJ2-3	TRBV14	.	.	TGTGCCAGCAGCCGCAGGGTTACGGGCACAGATACGCAGTATTTT	CASSRRVTGTDTQYF
TRBJ2-1	TRBV2	.	.	TGTGCCAGCAGTGGAGGGACCCATGAGCAGTTCTTC	CASSGGTHEQFF
TRBJ2-7	TRBV4-1	TRBD1	.	TGCGCCAGCAGCCAAGTACAGGGGGCGTACGAGCAGTACTTC	CASSQVQGAYEQYF
TRBJ2-5	TRBV5-4	TRBD2	few	TGTGCCAGCAGCACCCGGACTAGCGGAGGGCTAGAGACCCAGTACTTC	CASSTRTSGGLETQYF
TRBJ1-3	TRBV9	.	.	TGTGCCAGCAGCGTAGTCGGTGGAAACACCATATATTTT	CASSVVGGNTIYF
TRBJ1-2	TRBV5-6	.	.	TGTGCCAGCAATGTGGGGGCGCGTGGCTACACCTTC	CASNVGARGYTF
TRBJ1-2	TRBV6-1	TRBD1	.	TGTGCCAGCAACGAACCCGCCGAGGGGGCATATGGCTACACCTTC	CASNEPAEGAYGYTF
TRBJ1-4	TRBV7-6	.	.	TGTGCCAGCAGCCACAGCGGCGATGAAAAACTGTTTTTT	CASSHSGDEKLFF
TRBJ1-3	TRBV9	TRBD1	.	TGTGCCAGCAGCGTCGGACAGGGGCCTGGAAACACCATATATTTT	CASSVGQGPGNTIYF
TRBJ1-2	TRBV18	.	.	TGTGCCAGCTCACCCCGGGACACCAGATATGGCTACACCTTC	CASSPRDTRYGYTF
TRBJ1-2	TRBV21-1	.	.	TGTGCCAGCAGCAGCGGGACACATGGCTACACCTTC	CASSSGTHGYTF
TRBJ1-5	TRBV27	.	.	TGTGCCAGCAGTTTAAGAGGGAGGAATAGCAATCAGCCCCAGCATTTT	CASSLRGRNSNQPQHF
TRBJ1-4	TRBV25-1	.	.	TGTGCCAGCAGTGCCCCCGGCGGGGCGTATGAAAAACTGTTTTTT	CASSAPGGAYEKLFF
TRBJ2-3	TRBV30	.	.	TGTGCTACGACAGCCAAAGCAAACACAGATACGCAGTATTTT	CATTAKANTDTQYF
TRBJ2-5	TRBV4-1	.	.	TGCGCCAGCAGCCAAGGTGGTAGTTGGGCAGGGGACGAACAAGAGACCCAGTACTTC	CASSQGGSWAGDEQETQYF
TRBJ2-7	TRBV5-1	.	.	TGCGCCAGCAGACCGAACCCGGACGGCCTCCTCGAGCAGTACTTC	CASRPNPDGLLEQYF
TRBJ1-2	TRBV6-5	.	.	TGTGCCAGCAGTTACAGGGCCTCAGACGTCAGCTACACCTTC	CASSYRASDVSYTF
TRBJ1-1	TRBV7-3	.	.	TGTGCCAGCAGCCGAGACGGAACCAGGGGCACTGAAGCTTTCTTT	CASSRDGTRGTEAFF
TRBJ1-5	TRBV2	TRBD1	.	TGTGCCAGCAGCGGGACAGGGCAATATCAGCCCCAGCATTTT	CASSGTGQYQPQHF
TRBJ1-2	TRBV13	.	.	TGTGCCAGCAGCTTAGGCAGACCAAGAGGCTATGGCTACACCTTC	CASSLGRPRGYGYTF
TRBJ2-1	TRBV5-1	TRBD2	.	TGCGCCAGCAGCTTGGAGCCAGTCGGGGGGTACAATGAGCAGTTCTTC	CASSLEPVGGYNEQFF
TRBJ1-5	TRBV15	.	.	TGTGCCACCAGCGGCAATCAGCCCCAGCATTTT	CATSGNQPQHF